What follows describes a single T cell receptor beta chain. The sample is drawn from a study of blood T cell repertoires in COVID-19. Across the whole study: Nucleic acid was either cDNA or gDNA, and it came from T cells, B-cell-depleted T cells, or PBMCs.

The CDR3 consists of 14 residues. The ends were cut back, 0 bases at V and 2 bases at J, with 6 bases in the middle. CDR1 and CDR2 (germline): SGHKS, YYEKEE (reference sequence). Authors' data handling: Nucleated cell number was recorded as an estimate derived from reference gene primer amplification. Clones were sequenced by immunoSEQ multiplex PCR, and TCRdb holds only the in-frame ones, with some missing. For V, J and clone size, that table is used; D and trimming come from the DNA. The sample has about 59,000 clones, 75% to 95% seen once. Sequencing input: peripheral blood. This chain links TRBV5-5 with TRBJ2-4; no firm D call. The receptor was derived from a human donor in a cohort sampled during active COVID-19. In nucleotides, the CDR3 is TGTGCCAGCAGCTTGGCCGGGTCCAAAAACATTCAGTACTTC. This sequence encodes CASSLAGSKNIQYF. The variable domain in full, completed from reference TRBV5-5 and TRBJ2-4, reads DAGVTQSPTHLIKTRGQQVTLRCSPISGHKSVSWYQQVLGQGPQFIFQYYEKEERGRGNFPDRFSARQFPNYSSELNVNALLLGDSALYLCASSLAGSKNIQYFGAGTRLSVL.